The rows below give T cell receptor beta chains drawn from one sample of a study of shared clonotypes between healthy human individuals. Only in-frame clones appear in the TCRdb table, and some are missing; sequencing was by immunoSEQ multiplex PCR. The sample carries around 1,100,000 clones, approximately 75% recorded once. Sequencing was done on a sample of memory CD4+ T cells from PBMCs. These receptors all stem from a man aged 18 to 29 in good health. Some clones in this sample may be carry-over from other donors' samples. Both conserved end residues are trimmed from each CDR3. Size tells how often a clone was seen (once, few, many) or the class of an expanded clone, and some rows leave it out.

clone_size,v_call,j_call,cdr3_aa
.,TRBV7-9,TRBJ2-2,ASSPRTENTGELF
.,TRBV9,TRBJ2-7,ASSQGQGALGEQY
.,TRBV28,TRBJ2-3,ASSSYRGGGRGTITDTQY
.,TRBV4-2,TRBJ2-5,ASSQGAVQETQY
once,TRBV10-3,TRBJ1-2,AISSRTGLYGYT
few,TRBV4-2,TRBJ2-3,ASSQVFSLYGTDTQY
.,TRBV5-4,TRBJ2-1,ASSSLGQGNFNEQF
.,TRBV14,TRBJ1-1,ASRRQGWGEAF
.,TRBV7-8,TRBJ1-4,ASSRRRTGPRTLF
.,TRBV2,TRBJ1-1,ASVPFGGNTEAF
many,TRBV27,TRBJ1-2,ASSPDRGQYGYT
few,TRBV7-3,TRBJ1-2,ASSLTGTSLYGYT
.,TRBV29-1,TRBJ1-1,SVIDRNTEAF
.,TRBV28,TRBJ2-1,ASSLVGGLNNEQF
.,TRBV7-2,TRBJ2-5,ASSPYSLGLAKETQY
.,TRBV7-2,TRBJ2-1,ASSGRVGSGNNEQF
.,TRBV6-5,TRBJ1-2,ATRQHSNYGYT
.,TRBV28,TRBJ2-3,ASSFSGTSTDTQY
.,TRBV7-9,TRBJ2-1,ASSRTGYNEQF
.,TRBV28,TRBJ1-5,ASLRGSQPQH
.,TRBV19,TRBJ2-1,ASTLSWDSYNEQF
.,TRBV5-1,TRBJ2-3,ASSDDRAGDTQY
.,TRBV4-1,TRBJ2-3,ASSQGGAGVTDTQY
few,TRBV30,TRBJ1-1,AWSKGRDTEAF
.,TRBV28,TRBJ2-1,ASTPGSSYNEQF
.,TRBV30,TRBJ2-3,AWRAPSTDTQY
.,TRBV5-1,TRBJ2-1,ASSQIAGPYNEQF
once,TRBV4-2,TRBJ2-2,ASSQPGQGTNTGELF
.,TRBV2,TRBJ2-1,ASTRDLQNEQF